This is a list of T cell receptor beta chains from one sample in a study of identifying expanded T cells in peripheral blood. Method: immunoSEQ multiplex PCR; TCRdb's copy keeps in-frame clones and lacks some. The sample has about 86,000 clones, approximately 81% seen once. The sequencing sample was made of blood. The receptor source for this set is a person aged 18 to 75 in good health. CDR3s include the opening cysteine and the closing phenylalanine or tryptophan. D genes are given only for firm matches. Not all rows give a size; the values are once, few, many and, for expanded clones, a class.

cdr3_length clone_size j_call d_call v_call cdr3_nt cdr3_aa
14 NA TRBJ1-1 TRBD1 TRBV6-5 TGTGCCAGCACCGAAGAGACAGGGCGCACTGAAGCTTTCTTT CASTEETGRTEAFF
14 few TRBJ1-1 NA TRBV2 TGTGCCAGCAGTGAAGGGGCCCAAGGGACTGAAGCTTTCTTT CASSEGAQGTEAFF
17 NA TRBJ1-1 NA TRBV5-6 TGTGCCAGCAGCATGGGACCCGGCGTAGGTATGAACACTGAAGCTTTCTTT CASSMGPGVGMNTEAFF
13 NA TRBJ1-5 NA TRBV6-5 TGTGCCAGCAGTTACGCCCGGAATCAGCCCCAGCATTTT CASSYARNQPQHF
12 NA TRBJ1-1 NA TRBV5-4 TGTGCCAGCGAGAGCCAAAACACTGAAGCTTTCTTT CASESQNTEAFF
13 few TRBJ1-2 NA TRBV6-5 TGTGCCAGCACTAGGAAATCAGATTATGGCTACACCTTC CASTRKSDYGYTF
13 few TRBJ1-2 TRBD1 TRBV7-2 TGTGCCAGCAGCTCCGACAGGGCGTATGGCTACACCTTC CASSSDRAYGYTF
17 NA TRBJ1-6 NA TRBV19 TGTGCCAGTAGACAGATCGGCCAAAGCTCCTATAATTCACCCCTCCACTTT CASRQIGQSSYNSPLHF
17 NA TRBJ2-5 NA TRBV29-1 TGCAGCGTTGAAGGCGGGCGGGGGCGGTGGGGCCAAGAGACCCAGTACTTC CSVEGGRGRWGQETQYF
13 NA TRBJ1-1 NA TRBV30 TGTGCCTGGAGTGTCGGTCCGAACACTGAAGCTTTCTTT CAWSVGPNTEAFF
14 NA TRBJ1-1 NA TRBV19 TGTGCCACAGTAGATTATTCGGGGGGCCCTGAAGCTTTCTTT CATVDYSGGPEAFF
13 NA TRBJ2-3 NA TRBV4-3 TGCGCCAGCAGCCAGGCGAGGGGAGATACGCAGTATTTT CASSQARGDTQYF
17 NA TRBJ1-3 NA TRBV15 TGTGCCACCAGCAGAGACGGATGGGGGTTCTCTGGAAACACCATATATTTT CATSRDGWGFSGNTIYF
11 NA TRBJ1-1 NA TRBV18 TGTGCCAGCTCAACTTATAACAGGCCCATCTTT CASSTYNRPIF
17 NA TRBJ1-1 TRBD1 TRBV9 TGTGCCAGCAGCGGGGGACAGGGGGCCCACCCTAACACTGAAGCTTTCTTT CASSGGQGAHPNTEAFF
14 NA TRBJ1-2 NA TRBV6-6 TGTGCCAGCAGGGCCCAAGGTTCCCACTATGGCTACACCTTC CASRAQGSHYGYTF
16 NA TRBJ2-1 TRBD1 TRBV9 TGTGCCAGCAGCGTCACCGGGACAGGGGGTTACAATGAGCAGTTCTTC CASSVTGTGGYNEQFF
13 once TRBJ2-3 NA TRBV5-1 TGCGCCAGCAGCACCGTCCTCGGAGATACGCAGTATTTT CASSTVLGDTQYF
15 NA TRBJ2-3 NA TRBV4-1 TGCGCCAGCAGCCAAGAAGGGGGGGGACCGGGTACGCAGTATTTT CASSQEGGGPGTQYF
11 NA TRBJ1-2 TRBD1 TRBV29-1 TGCAGCGTGCAGGGGGCCCGTGGCTACACCTTC CSVQGARGYTF
14 NA TRBJ1-5 NA TRBV30 TGTGCCTGGAGTGCCGGGACATTTAATCAGCCCCAGCATTTT CAWSAGTFNQPQHF
12 NA TRBJ2-1 NA TRBV19 TGTGCCAGTAGCCGAAGAACCAATGAGCAGTTCTTC CASSRRTNEQFF
12 NA TRBJ2-1 NA TRBV12-2 TGTGCCAGCAGCTTATATGGAAATGAGCAGTTCTTC CASSLYGNEQFF
16 NA TRBJ1-2 NA TRBV5-4 TGTGCCAGCAGCTTTGACACCGGTAAATCTAACTATGGCTACACCTTC CASSFDTGKSNYGYTF
12 once TRBJ2-7 NA TRBV15 TGTGCCACCCGTGGACCCAACTACGAGCAGTACTTC CATRGPNYEQYF
13 NA TRBJ1-6 NA TRBV7-2 TGTGCCAGCAGCCCATCCAGGGATTCACCCCTCCACTTT CASSPSRDSPLHF
14 NA TRBJ1-1 TRBD1 TRBV6-6 TGTGCCAGCAGGAGGGGACAGGGGGGGACTGAAGCTTTCTTT CASRRGQGGTEAFF
13 NA TRBJ1-2 NA TRBV6-5 TGTGCCAGCAGTTATCAGAAATACTATGGCTACACCTTC CASSYQKYYGYTF
14 NA TRBJ1-1 NA TRBV7-2 TGTGCCAGCAGCTTAACGCGCGGGAACACTGAAGCTTTCTTT CASSLTRGNTEAFF
12 few TRBJ1-1 NA TRBV2 TGTGCCCTGGGCCGGCGGAACACTGAAGCTTTCTTT CALGRRNTEAFF
14 NA TRBJ1-1 NA TRBV19 TGTGCCAGTAGTATCAGGGGCGGGAACACTGAAGCTTTCTTT CASSIRGGNTEAFF
13 few TRBJ1-1 NA TRBV19 TGTGCCAGTAGTAACCAGGGTTTCACTGAAGCTTTCTTT CASSNQGFTEAFF
14 NA TRBJ2-7 NA TRBV27 TGTGCCAGCAGCCCAACAGGAAACTCTTACGAGCAGTACTTC CASSPTGNSYEQYF
15 NA TRBJ1-5 NA TRBV5-5 TGTGCCAGCAGCTTGGGAGGTCAGATCAATCAGCCCCAGCATTTT CASSLGGQINQPQHF
15 NA TRBJ1-1 NA TRBV13 TGTGCCAGCAGCTTAGCCCCGGGACACAACACTGAAGCTTTCTTT CASSLAPGHNTEAFF
13 NA TRBJ2-7 NA TRBV7-9 TGTGCCAGCAGCTTAGGCAGGAACTACGAGCAGTACTTC CASSLGRNYEQYF
13 NA TRBJ2-1 NA TRBV14 TGTGCCAGCAGCCGAAATACTCTCAATGAGCAGTTCTTC CASSRNTLNEQFF
14 once TRBJ2-7 NA TRBV27 TGTGCCAGCAGTTTATCAGGCTGGTCCTACGAGCAGTACTTC CASSLSGWSYEQYF
15 NA TRBJ1-6 NA TRBV5-5 TGTGCCAGCAGCTTAGGGATTTATGGAGATTCACCCCTCCACTTT CASSLGIYGDSPLHF
12 NA TRBJ2-2 NA TRBV15 TGTGCCACCAGCGGATACACCGGGGAGCTGTTTTTT CATSGYTGELFF
14 NA TRBJ2-1 TRBD1 TRBV6-1 TGTGCCAGCCAGGCCGGGACAGCCTACAATGAGCAGTTCTTC CASQAGTAYNEQFF